This is a list of T cell receptor beta chains from one sample in a study of T-cell reconstitution after alpha-beta-depleted transplantation in children. TCRdb passed the PCR reads through MiXCR, listing each CDR3 protein once. The data hold 250,000 to 300,000 distinct CDR3 sequences, with roughly 7.8% observed a single time. Specimen: peripheral blood, collected 360 days after TCRalphabeta/CD19-depleted stem cell transplant. The source is a female patient aged 2-15 years who had a stem cell transplant for Fanconi anemia, so the T cells may come from the graft donor. The CDR3 runs from the conserved cysteine through the conserved F or W. The D gene is left open where the match is weak. Size is stated for part of the rows, as once, few or many counts, or as a class when the clone is expanded.

TRBJ1-2,many,TRBD1,14,TRBV28,TGTGCCAGCAGTCTCAACGACAGGGGATATGGCTACACCTTC,CASSLNDRGYGYTF
TRBJ2-5,few,TRBD2,12,TRBV29-1,TGCAGCTTACTAGCGGGGAGAGAGACCCAGTACTTC,CSLLAGRETQYF
TRBJ2-2,many,.,13,TRBV5-1,TGCGCCAGCAGCTTGGTGGCCACCGGGGAGCTGTTTTTT,CASSLVATGELFF
TRBJ2-4,.,TRBD1,21,TRBV24-1,TGTGCCATGGGCTCGGGGACAGGTAACAGGGAGGAGAGGTTTGCCAAAAACATTCAGTACTTC,CAMGSGTGNREERFAKNIQYF
TRBJ2-3,few,TRBD2,20,TRBV10-2,TGCGCCAGTGCTTGGAGGCTCCTAGCGGGGGGGCCGGAGGGCACAGATACGCAGTATTTT,CASAWRLLAGGPEGTDTQYF
TRBJ2-5,many,.,11,TRBV28,TGTGCCAGCACCGCTAGGGAGACCCAGTACTTC,CASTARETQYF
TRBJ2-3,few,.,15,TRBV27,TGTGCCAGCAGTTGGAGCGGTATAGCAGCAGATACGCAGTATTTT,CASSWSGIAADTQYF
TRBJ2-3,.,TRBD2,18,TRBV27,TGTGCCAGCAGTTTATCTCCCTCCGGGACTAGCAGCACAGATACGCAGTATTTT,CASSLSPSGTSSTDTQYF
TRBJ2-1,many,TRBD2,19,TRBV7-8,TGTGCCAGCAGCCGAAAAGCGGGGGCCGCTCCCAGCTCCTACAATGAGCAGTTCTTC,CASSRKAGAAPSSYNEQFF
TRBJ1-5,many,.,15,TRBV4-3,TGCGCCAGCAGCCAAGATTTGAGGGTATGGCAGCCCCAGCATTTT,CASSQDLRVWQPQHF
TRBJ2-7,few,TRBD1,14,TRBV30,TGTGCCTGGAATGCCGGGACAGGGTACTACGAGCAGTACTTC,CAWNAGTGYYEQYF
TRBJ1-2,.,.,14,TRBV6-1,TGTGCCAGCAGGGGTTGGGGACCGGGAGGTAGCTACACCTTC,CASRGWGPGGSYTF
TRBJ2-3,many,.,15,TRBV9,TGTGCCAGCAGCGTAGTAGGGGCGCAAACAGATACGCAGTATTTT,CASSVVGAQTDTQYF
TRBJ2-3,.,.,16,TRBV5-1,TGCGCCAGCAGCTTGGCGTTACTAGCTAGCACAGATACGCAGTATTTT,CASSLALLASTDTQYF
TRBJ2-2,many,.,14,TRBV9,TGTGCCAGCAGCGCCCTTATGGGTCCCGGGGAGCTGTTTTTT,CASSALMGPGELFF
TRBJ2-7,medium-sized,.,15,TRBV20-1,TGCAGTGTTGGGACAGCGGGGGCACGATCTTACGAGCAGTACTTC,CSVGTAGARSYEQYF
TRBJ2-3,few,.,13,TRBV6-1,TGTGCCAGCCGCTCATCCCCGACGGGTACGCAGTATTTT,CASRSSPTGTQYF
TRBJ1-2,many,.,12,TRBV6-6,TGTGCCAGCAGTCCCGGGACCGCGGAAGACACCTTC,CASSPGTAEDTF
TRBJ2-5,.,.,10,TRBV3-1,TGTGCCAGCAGCCAAACGCCCCAGTACTTC,CASSQTPQYF
TRBJ1-1,few,.,16,TRBV6-1,TGTGCCAGCATTCTAGCGCCCGGGCTGGGAAACACTGAAGCTTTCTTT,CASILAPGLGNTEAFF
TRBJ2-1,many,TRBD2,16,TRBV5-1,TGCGCCAGCAGCGAAACCAGCGGGAGTGGGTACAATGAGCAGTTCTTC,CASSETSGSGYNEQFF
TRBJ2-1,many,.,14,TRBV5-1,TGCGCCAGCAGCCCCGGACCCGGTGGTAATGAGCAGTTCTTC,CASSPGPGGNEQFF
TRBJ2-1,many,TRBD1,17,TRBV5-6,TGTGCCAGCAGCTTTTTCGGGACAGACTACTCCTACAATGAGCAGTTCTTC,CASSFFGTDYSYNEQFF
TRBJ1-5,few,TRBD1,12,TRBV24-1,TGTGCCACCAGTGATACAGGGGAGCCCCAGCATTTT,CATSDTGEPQHF
TRBJ2-7,many,.,14,TRBV20-1,TGCAGTGCCCACCGACTAGGGGTCTCCTACGAGCAGTACTTC,CSAHRLGVSYEQYF
TRBJ1-1,.,.,12,TRBV18,TGTGCCAGCTCTTCCCAGGGCACTGAAGCTTTCTTT,CASSSQGTEAFF
TRBJ2-3,many,TRBD1,18,TRBV25-1,TGTGCCAGCAGTGAATGGACGGGCTCAGGGGGCGGCACAGATACGCAGTATTTT,CASSEWTGSGGGTDTQYF
TRBJ2-1,.,TRBD2,18,TRBV11-2,TGTGCCAGCAGCCCCCACTCCCCTCTAGCGGGAGCTTACAATGAGCAGTTCTTC,CASSPHSPLAGAYNEQFF
TRBJ2-7,few,.,13,TRBV5-1,TGCGCCAGCAGCTTGGACTCCCTCTACGAGCAGTACTTC,CASSLDSLYEQYF
TRBJ2-1,.,TRBD2,16,TRBV7-2,TGTGCCAGCAGCTTAGTGGGGACTAGCGAGTACAATGAGCAGTTCTTC,CASSLVGTSEYNEQFF
TRBJ2-1,many,.,14,TRBV5-1,TGCGCCAGCAGCCCACGGGAGTCCTACAATGAGCAGTTCTTC,CASSPRESYNEQFF
TRBJ2-4,.,.,13,TRBV2,TGTGCCAGCAGTGGAGGGTTCGGGACTTTTCAGTACTTC,CASSGGFGTFQYF
TRBJ2-1,many,.,14,TRBV7-9,TGTGCCAGCAGCACCCGGTCCTCCTACAATGAGCAGTTCTTC,CASSTRSSYNEQFF
TRBJ2-5,many,.,13,TRBV10-3,TGTGCCATCAGTGGAAACAGCCAAGAGACCCAGTACTTC,CAISGNSQETQYF
TRBJ1-2,.,TRBD1,14,TRBV5-1,TGCGCCAGCAGCGCCGGGACAGGGGACTATGGCTACACCTTC,CASSAGTGDYGYTF
TRBJ1-6,many,.,14,TRBV20-1,TGCAGTGCTAGGGACCTCAGGGGCGACTCACCCCTCCACTTT,CSARDLRGDSPLHF
TRBJ1-1,many,.,14,TRBV7-9,TGTGCCAGCAGCAAAGCGGGGTTTAACACTGAAGCTTTCTTT,CASSKAGFNTEAFF
TRBJ2-3,many,.,14,TRBV2,TGTGCCAGCAGCGACAGCAACCAACAGGATACGCAGTATTTT,CASSDSNQQDTQYF
TRBJ2-3,many,TRBD1,18,TRBV28,TGTGCCAGCAGTTTCCCCCCGCCCAGGGGGCAAGTCACAGATACGCAGTATTTT,CASSFPPPRGQVTDTQYF
TRBJ2-1,many,.,13,TRBV9,TGTGCCAGCAGCGTAGATCCGGGAGATGAGCAGTTCTTC,CASSVDPGDEQFF
TRBJ1-6,.,TRBD1,14,TRBV18,TGTGCCAGCTCGGAAGCCGGACAGGATTCACCCCTCCACTTT,CASSEAGQDSPLHF
TRBJ2-2,many,.,16,TRBV12-3/TRBV12-4,TGTGCCAGCACCGTCGGGGGGCCTACGAACACCGGGGAGCTGTTTTTT,CASTVGGPTNTGELFF
TRBJ2-7,many,.,13,TRBV29-1,TGCAGCGTTGGGAAGGGGCACTCCTACGAGCAGTACTTC,CSVGKGHSYEQYF
TRBJ1-4,many,TRBD1,15,TRBV28,TGTGCCAGCAGTTTAACGGGGACAGGGTATGAAAAACTGTTTTTT,CASSLTGTGYEKLFF
TRBJ2-1,many,TRBD2,14,TRBV20-1,TGCAGTCTGCCTTGGACTAGCGGGGGGAATGAGCAGTTCTTC,CSLPWTSGGNEQFF
TRBJ1-5,.,TRBD1,15,TRBV20-1,TGCAGTGCTAGATACGGGACAGGGGGAGGTCAGCCCCAGCATTTT,CSARYGTGGGQPQHF
TRBJ1-2,many,.,13,TRBV12-3/TRBV12-4,TGTGCCAGCTCCCATTGGGGACTCGGTGGCTACACCTTC,CASSHWGLGGYTF
TRBJ2-1,few,.,18,TRBV11-2,TGTGCCAGCAGCTCCGCCTGGGGTCCTCGTGTTTCCTACAATGAGCAGTTCTTC,CASSSAWGPRVSYNEQFF
TRBJ1-5,few,.,16,TRBV6-2/TRBV6-3,TGTGCCAGCAGTTACCTGGGACGGCGGCCCGATCAGCCCCAGCATTTT,CASSYLGRRPDQPQHF
TRBJ2-5,few,TRBD2,15,TRBV2,TGTGCCAGCAAGGGGAGGGAGGCTTCACAAGAGACCCAGTACTTC,CASKGREASQETQYF
TRBJ2-3,.,.,10,TRBV7-2,TGTGCCAGCCCGCAGGGTCCGCAGTATTTT,CASPQGPQYF
TRBJ2-7,many,.,13,TRBV20-1,TGCAGTGCTATGCTGGTCAGAACCTACGAGCAGTACTTC,CSAMLVRTYEQYF
TRBJ2-1,.,.,16,TRBV14,TGTGCCAGCAGCCCAGAGCCGGGCCCGAATTACAATGAGCAGTTCTTC,CASSPEPGPNYNEQFF
TRBJ2-6,.,.,18,TRBV4-3,TGCGCCAGCAGCCAAGGGCCCGCTCTAAGCTCTGGGGCCAACGTCCTGACTTTC,CASSQGPALSSGANVLTF
TRBJ2-1,many,TRBD1,15,TRBV5-1,TGCGCCAGCAGCTTGGTAACAGGGGGCTACAATGAGCAGTTCTTC,CASSLVTGGYNEQFF